This T cell receptor beta chain was captured by sequencing in a study of shared clonotypes between healthy human individuals. Study results and limitations: Among the subsets, naive ones generally showed larger estimated richness than memory ones.

The trim removed 3 bases at V and 4 bases at J, leaving 2 bases unmatched. CDR3 size: 13 residues. Germline V gene data show CDR1 as ENHRY and CDR2 as SYGVKD. Healthy HIV-negative adults with no recent acute infections or vaccinations were recruited as donors. As concerns this clone: Its antigen remains unknown.

TCRdb keeps only in-frame clones here, not all; method: immunoSEQ multiplex PCR. Among over 1.5 million clones listed, 98% were seen once. The origin of this receptor is a young man in good health. V and J are TRBV10-3 and TRBJ2-5; 7 bases match TRBD2. Specimen: naive CD4+ T cells sorted from blood. Subset defined: CD45RA+ positively selected. This CDR3 reads CAISDLAGETQYF. The CDR3 bases are TGTGCCATCAGTGATTTAGCGGGAGAGACCCAGTACTTC.